These T cell receptor beta chains were read from a single sample in a study of Graves' ophthalmopathy and Graves' hyperthyroidism. One entry per CDR3 protein, called by TCRdb with MiXCR from the multiplex PCR reads. Among roughly 410,000 distinct CDR3 sequences listed, 15% to 17% were seen once. Material: peripheral blood. Receptors originate from a woman between 18 and 29 years old with stable Graves' hyperthyroidism. Both conserved end residues are part of each CDR3. A D gene is named only where the DNA matches it firmly. Only some rows state a clone size, as once, few, many or a class for expanded clones.

V	D	J	size	DNA	CDR3
TRBV7-2	TRBD2	TRBJ2-7	many	TGTGCCAGCAGCTTATCACTAGCGGGGGTTCACGAGCAGTACTTC	CASSLSLAGVHEQYF
TRBV12-3/TRBV12-4	.	TRBJ1-1	many	TGTGCCAGCAGTTTAGCGCCGACGTTGAACACTGAAGCTTTCTTT	CASSLAPTLNTEAFF
TRBV19	TRBD1	TRBJ1-1	few	TGTGCCAGTAGGGGGACAGGGGCTACTGAAGCTTTCTTT	CASRGTGATEAFF
TRBV12-3/TRBV12-4	.	TRBJ1-2	many	TGTGCCAGCAGTCCCGGGATCTATGGCTACACCTTC	CASSPGIYGYTF
TRBV6-5	.	TRBJ1-1	many	TGTGCCAGCAGTTACTACCCGGGAAGCACTGAAGCTTTCTTT	CASSYYPGSTEAFF
TRBV12-3/TRBV12-4	.	TRBJ1-1	many	TGTGCCAGCAGTTTGTCCCGGCAGCCCTCCTTGACTGAAGCTTTCTTT	CASSLSRQPSLTEAFF
TRBV12-3/TRBV12-4	.	TRBJ1-1	many	TGTGCCAGCAGCCTCCATGGGGGGGCGACGGGGGAAGCTTTCTTT	CASSLHGGATGEAFF
TRBV20-1	TRBD1	TRBJ2-7	many	TGCAGTGCCTCAGGACAGGGCCGGGGCGGGGACTCCTACGAGCAGTACTTC	CSASGQGRGGDSYEQYF
TRBV9	.	TRBJ1-1	many	TGTGCCAGCAGCGTAGATCTGCGGGGCGACACTGAAGCTTTCTTT	CASSVDLRGDTEAFF
TRBV5-1	.	TRBJ2-7	.	TGCGCCAGCTACGATTTCTCCTACGAGCAGTACTTC	CASYDFSYEQYF
TRBV20-1	TRBD1	TRBJ2-7	many	TGCAGTGCTAGGGAGGGACAGGGGCAACCCAGGGAGCAGTACTTC	CSAREGQGQPREQYF
TRBV24-1	.	TRBJ2-7	.	TGTGCCACCTCAGGGTCCGCACCCTACGAGCAGTACTTC	CATSGSAPYEQYF